These T cell receptor beta chains were read from a single sample in a study of Graves' ophthalmopathy and Graves' hyperthyroidism. TCRdb reanalysed the multiplex PCR reads using MiXCR and keeps one entry per CDR3 protein. Of around 470,000 distinct CDR3 sequences listed, around an eighth are singletons. Sequences were obtained from blood. The receptors originated from a woman in her 30s with Graves' ophthalmopathy. Each CDR3 is given without its conserved first and last residue. Clone size appears in some rows only: once, few, many, or a class for an expanded clone.

j_call,v_call,clone_size,cdr3_aa
TRBJ1-1,TRBV5-1,few,ASSLVSSSTMNTEAF
TRBJ1-5,TRBV5-5,many,ASSLEYGVTQPQH
TRBJ2-4,TRBV7-2,once,ASSLGLAVTTKNIQY
TRBJ1-2,TRBV6-1,NA,ASIDIGGTAYGYT
TRBJ2-7,TRBV12-3/TRBV12-4,many,ASSRGREEQY
TRBJ1-1,TRBV10-1,many,ASSESMSTEAF
TRBJ2-4,TRBV24-1,many,APTPLWAKAKNIQY
TRBJ1-2,TRBV7-2,many,ASGNNYGYT
TRBJ2-2,TRBV12-3/TRBV12-4,many,ASSPGPGELF
TRBJ2-7,TRBV11-3,many,ASSLETGDSYEQY
TRBJ1-1,TRBV11-2,few,ASSLEWTGLNTEAF
TRBJ1-5,TRBV6-1,many,ASSEEGQAPNQPQH
TRBJ1-2,TRBV6-1,NA,ASSWNDGYT
TRBJ2-7,TRBV15,many,ATSSHKGTPSREQY
TRBJ2-1,TRBV7-2,few,ASSTGLADYNEQF
TRBJ2-7,TRBV5-1,NA,ASSPRLQGEQY
TRBJ1-1,TRBV6-1,many,ASTTRWAGGLNTEAF
TRBJ1-2,TRBV12-3/TRBV12-4,once,ASSPGQGRGGIYGYT
TRBJ2-5,TRBV6-1,many,ASSGRGAKETQY
TRBJ1-6,TRBV15,many,ATSRDLPGQGANSYNSPLH
TRBJ1-6,TRBV7-2,many,ASSSRGQGNSPLH
TRBJ2-7,TRBV12-3/TRBV12-4,many,ASSFLAGTDYEQY
TRBJ1-3,TRBV24-1,few,ATREGAGNTIY
TRBJ1-3,TRBV2,many,ASRQRTGNSGNTIY
TRBJ1-1,TRBV28,many,ASSLDSNTEAF
TRBJ2-5,TRBV28,many,ASSLEGLAGDTD
TRBJ1-5,TRBV7-8,NA,ASSFDSLGQPQH
TRBJ2-7,TRBV6-1,NA,ASRVQAYDQY
TRBJ1-1,TRBV6-1,many,ASIQTRQDAEAF
TRBJ1-2,TRBV5-1,many,ASSLAQGDGGPKGYT
TRBJ2-7,TRBV28,many,ASTRTGGTREQY
TRBJ1-5,TRBV3-1,few,ASSQDLGGSSNQPQH
TRBJ1-2,TRBV2,many,ASRLTGTGGGYT
TRBJ2-7,TRBV27,many,ATSSGGYEQY
TRBJ2-7,TRBV6-5,many,ASSYYRTGEYEQY
TRBJ1-2,TRBV11-1,NA,ASSSTLGGGEGFYT
TRBJ1-1,TRBV6-1,many,ASSEGYMNTEAF
TRBJ2-7,TRBV28,many,ASSPIDRPSGEQY
TRBJ2-7,TRBV20-1,many,SATLAGGFYEQY
TRBJ1-5,TRBV6-5,many,ASTTGGDYQPQH
TRBJ2-5,TRBV4-1,NA,ASRADGGEETQY
TRBJ2-7,TRBV5-1,many,ASSSYPGQGVYEQY
TRBJ1-2,TRBV27,many,ASSPGRAIYGYT
TRBJ2-7,TRBV27,many,ASSFSGLRYEQY
TRBJ2-7,TRBV20-1,few,SARVPGTSGGGSYEQY
TRBJ2-7,TRBV30,many,AWSPGDYSYEQY
TRBJ2-7,TRBV3-1,NA,ASSGFPGQGSYEQY